The 10 T cell receptor beta chains below were found in one sample sequenced in a study of regulatory T cells in long-lasting Graves disease. To make TCR beta libraries, researchers used iRepertoire HTBI primers and Arm-PCR of CDR3 regions. TCRdb reprocessed the multiplex PCR reads with MiXCR, giving one entry per CDR3 protein. Of roughly 530,000 distinct CDR3 sequences listed, more than 15% are singletons. Specified time point: newly diagnosed GD, antithyroid drugs for less than 3 months. RNA from PBMCs was the source of the TCR library. This same sample was also part of a study on T cells in Graves' hyperthyroidism and ophthalmopathy.

The sample here was peripheral blood mononuclear cells (PBMCs), taken at new diagnosis, from a patient treated with antithyroid drugs. These receptors were collected from a woman aged 40 to 65 with Graves disease.

There are many counts of this clonotype. The rearrangement links TRBV18 to TRBJ2-1, with TRBD2 as a possible D gene (5 bases). The germline CDR1 and CDR2 sequences are KGHSH and LQKENI. The CDR3 contains 13 residues. Trimming shortened V by 6 bases and J by 6 bases, and 12 bases separated the two germline ends. The DNA of the CDR3 is TGTGCCAGCTCGCCCGTTGCGGGCAATGAGCAGTTCTTC. This encodes CASSPVAGNEQFF. The entire variable domain, with the rest obtained from reference TRBV18 and TRBJ2-1, is as follows: NAGVMQNPRHLVRRRGQEARLRCSPMKGHSHVYWYRQLPEEGLKFMVYLQKENIIDESGMPKERFSAEFPKEGPSILRIQQVVRGDSAAYFCASSPVAGNEQFFGPGTRLTVL.

In this sample, this clonotype turned up a few times. This sequence joins TRBV5-4 and TRBJ2-7; TRBD1 aligns across 7 bases. Unmatched junction bases numbered 10, after V lost 4 bases and J lost 0 bases. This CDR3 is built from 16 residues. Germline V gene sequence: CDR1 SGHNT, CDR2 YYREEE (reference sequence). As DNA, the CDR3 is TGTGCCAGCAGCAGGGGCTCGGGACAGACCTCCTACGAGCAGTACTTC. It yields the protein CASSRGSGQTSYEQYF. The complete variable domain, with remaining parts taken from reference TRBV5-4 and TRBJ2-7, reads ETGVTQSPTHLIKTRGQQVTLRCSSQSGHNTVSWYQQALGQGPQFIFQYYREEENGRGNFPPRFSGLQFPNYSSELNVNALELDDSALYLCASSRGSGQTSYEQYFGPGTRLTVT.

This clonotype was observed at least ten times. J is TRBJ2-1 and V is TRBV7-8; 7 bases map to TRBD2. There are 15 residues in the CDR3. CDR1 SGHVS and CDR2 FQNEAQ come from the germline V gene. Trimming at V came to 0 bases and at J to 7 bases, leaving 6 bases not matched to a gene. The CDR3, as DNA: TGTGCCAGCAGCTTAGCGCGGGGGACGGGGAATGAGCAGTTCTTC. It codes for CASSLARGTGNEQFF.

This clonotype was observed at least ten times. This rearrangement joins TRBV30 to TRBJ1-2, with TRBD1 matching over 7 bases. CDR3 length equals 13 residues. V dropped 3 bases and J dropped 2; count of bases not matched to a gene: 3. Per germline, CDR1 GTSNPN and CDR2 SVGIG (reference sequence). The CDR3 nucleotides are TGTGCCTGGAGAGGGACAGCAAACTATGGCTACACCTTC. It codes for CAWRGTANYGYTF. The complete variable domain, with remaining parts taken from reference TRBV30 and TRBJ1-2, reads SQTIHQWPATLVQPVGSPLSLECTVEGTSNPNLYWYRQAAGRGLQLLFYSVGIGQISSEVPQNLSASRPQDRQFILSSKKLLLSDSGFYLCAWRGTANYGYTFGSGTRLTVV.

There are a few counts of this clonotype. The rearrangement joins TRBV6-2 or TRBV6-3 to TRBJ2-2; 8 nucleotides match TRBD1. V was clipped by 2 bases and J by 2 bases; unmatched bases: 7. Germline CDR1 reads MNHEY; CDR2 reads SVGEGT. The CDR3 runs to 17 residues. CDR3 in DNA: TGTGCCAGCAGTTACGCCGGGACAGGTTCTAACACCGGGGAGCTGTTTTTT. Amino acids: CASSYAGTGSNTGELFF.

This clonotype turned up a few times. The rearrangement links TRBV12-5 to TRBJ1-4; TRBD1 might be the D (5 bases). The germline V gene encodes CDR1 LGHNT and CDR2 FRNRAP. The CDR3 loop spans 18 amino acids. With 4 bases removed from V and 8 bases from J, the gap between germline ends came to 26 bases. The CDR3 reads CASGSPTPRGLGEEKLFF. The CDR3 DNA sequence: TGTGCTAGTGGTTCCCCGACCCCACGGGGGTTGGGGGAAGAAAAACTGTTTTTT.

This clonotype was seen at least ten times. The rearrangement joins TRBV11-2 to TRBJ1-2; D gene uncertain. The V end was cut by 4 bases, the J end by 3 bases, with 12 bases between. CDR3 length equals 14 residues. Looked up from germline, CDR1 is SGHAT and CDR2 is FQNNGV. CDR3 bases: TGTGCCAGCAGCTCTAAGGGCTGGGACTATGGCTACACCTTC. This encodes CASSSKGWDYGYTF. The variable domain in full, completed from reference TRBV11-2 and TRBJ1-2, reads EAGVAQSPRYKIIEKRQSVAFWCNPISGHATLYWYQQILGQGPKLLIQFQNNGVVDDSQLPKDRFSAERLKGVDSTLKIQPAKLEDSAVYLCASSSKGWDYGYTFGSGTRLTVV.

This clonotype was seen many times. J is TRBJ2-7 and V is TRBV12-3 or TRBV12-4; TRBD1 agrees at 8 bases. V shed 4 bases, J shed 5 bases, and the junction held 10 bases outside the gene matches. CDR3 size: 15 residues. The DNA of the CDR3 is TGTGCCAGCAGTTCTCCCCGGACAGGGTCCAACGAGCAGTACTTC. This sequence encodes CASSSPRTGSNEQYF.

Regarding this clonotype: This may be a read error: a much more frequent sequence differs by one nucleotide. The CDR3 does not end in the conserved phenylalanine or tryptophan, so this is likely a read error. The chain joins TRBV30 to TRBJ1-1, with TRBD1 identical over 7 bases. The CDR3 runs to 14 residues. V lost 8 bases to trimming and J lost 0 bases; unmatched junction nucleotides: 9. CDR1 and CDR2 from the germline V gene are GTSNPN and SVGIG (reference sequence). The CDR3 DNA sequence: TGTGCCAGTAATATGGGACAGCTGAACACTGAAGCTTTCCTT. This gives the protein CASNMGQLNTEAFL.

This clonotype appeared many times. The V call is TRBV28, the J call TRBJ1-2, with D unclear. V lost 8 bases, J lost 5 bases, and 12 bases lay in between. The length of the CDR3 is 12 residues. CDR1 and CDR2 (germline): MDHEN, SYDVKM. In nucleotides, the CDR3 is TGTGCCAGCGGCGAACCGGGGTATGGCTACACCTTC. As protein: CASGEPGYGYTF.